Presented here are 15 T cell receptor beta chains from one specimen sequenced in a study of shared clonotypes between healthy human individuals. The repertoire was sequenced with immunoSEQ multiplex PCR; TCRdb's copy has only in-frame clones and lacks some. This table has around 2.1 million clones, roughly 91% appearing once. The naive CD8 subset, CD45RO-negative cells positively selected for CCR7, excluded terminally differentiated effector memory CD45RA+ cells. Specimen: naive CD8+ T cells from PBMCs. These receptors came from a man aged 18-30 years in good health. Some clones in this sample may be carry-over from other donors' samples.

The chain couples TRBV4-3 to TRBJ2-2; perhaps TRBD2 as D (5 bases). This CDR3 is 16 amino acids long. Germline V gene lookup returns CDR1 LGHNA and CDR2 YSLEER. Trimming left V 1 base short and J 0 bases short, with 9 bases between. CDR3 sequence (DNA): TGCGCCAGCAGCCAAGCCGGTAGCGCGAACACCGGGGAGCTGTTTTTT. Its protein is CASSQAGSANTGELFF.

This clone was seen more than once but under ten times. This chain connects TRBV27 to TRBJ1-5, with D perhaps TRBD1 (5 bases). Trimming pared 4 bases from V and 11 bases from J, leaving 12 bases between. Germline-derived CDR1 and CDR2 are MNHEY and SMNVEV (reference sequence). The length of the CDR3 is 12 residues. The CDR3 nucleotides read TGTGCCAGCAGTTCTCCGCGAGGGGCCCAGCATTTT. Translation gives CASSSPRGAQHF.

This chain links TRBV28 with TRBJ2-7; D gene uncertain. Trimming cost V 2 bases and J 6 bases, with 11 bases left between them. The CDR3 runs to 13 residues. Germline loops: CDR1 MDHEN, CDR2 SYDVKM. For the CDR3, the DNA is TGTGCCAGCAGTTTAAGGTCAGTGACCGAGCAGTACTTC. Translation: CASSLRSVTEQYF. The full variable domain, in which reference TRBV28 and TRBJ2-7 provide the parts outside the CDR3, is DVKVTQSSRYLVKRTGEKVFLECVQDMDHENMFWYRQDPGLGLRLIYFSYDVKMKEKGDIPEGYSVSREKKERFSLILESASTNQTSMYLCASSLRSVTEQYFGPGTRLTVT.

Regarding this clone: Within the sample, other DNA sequences also encode this same CDR3. The V gene is TRBV4-3, the J gene TRBJ1-5; D may be TRBD1 (6 bases). Germline assignment: CDR1 LGHNA and CDR2 YSLEER. Trimming removed 2 bases from V and 4 bases from J, with 12 bases in between. This CDR3 spans 15 amino acids. For the CDR3, the DNA is TGCGCCAGCAGCCAACTACAGGGTCCTAATCAGCCCCAGCATTTT. Translating it yields CASSQLQGPNQPQHF.

The gene calls are TRBV25-1 and TRBJ2-1; D is undetermined. This CDR3 contains 14 residues. The germline V gene encodes CDR1 MGHDK and CDR2 SYGVNS. Between the trimmed V and J ends, which lost 0 bases and 8 bases, there was a span of 11 bases. The CDR3 region is CASSEYRYGDEQFF. CDR3 bases: TGTGCCAGCAGTGAATATAGGTATGGTGATGAGCAGTTCTTC.

This clone was observed a few times. CDR3: CASSGTGSGAQHF. CDR3 DNA: TGTGCCAGCAGCGGGACAGGGTCGGGGGCCCAGCATTTT. The V call is TRBV27, the J call TRBJ1-5, with 9 bases aligning to TRBD1. This CDR3 is 13 amino acids long. V gave up 6 bases and J gave up 11 bases; unmatched junction bases: 8. Germline lookup yields CDR1 MNHEY and CDR2 SMNVEV (reference sequence).

In its sample, this clone was seen once. This chain links TRBV28 with TRBJ2-7, with D unresolved. V lost 5 bases, J lost 4 bases, and 18 bases lay in between. The V gene's germline CDR1 is MDHEN and CDR2 SYDVKM. The CDR3 contains 15 residues. Written as DNA, the CDR3 is TGTGCCAGCAGTCGACCGGACCTCCCTGCGTACGAGCAGTACTTC. It is translated as CASSRPDLPAYEQYF.

The chain carries TRBV29-1 and TRBJ2-1, with 7 bases identical to TRBD1. V was pared by 5 bases and J by 4 bases, with 8 bases of the junction left unmatched. CDR1 and CDR2 from the germline V gene are SQVTM and ANQGSEA. The CDR3 length is 14 residues. CDR3 amino acids: CSVLGGVLYNEQFF. DNA of the CDR3: TGCAGCGTTTTAGGGGGCGTATTGTACAATGAGCAGTTCTTC.

This chain uses TRBV11-3 with TRBJ1-1; no clear D gene. V was shortened by 3 bases and J by 0 bases, with 5 bases between the two germline ends. Looked up from germline, CDR1 is SGHNT and CDR2 is YENEEA. The length of the CDR3 is 13 residues. The CDR3 region has the DNA TGTGCCAGCAGCTTCCGTGTGAACACTGAAGCTTTCTTT. Protein sequence: CASSFRVNTEAFF.

The chain has TRBV9 and TRBJ2-3; tentatively, D is TRBD2 (5 bases). CDR1 SGDLS and CDR2 YYNGEE come from the germline V gene. Trimming left V 4 bases short and J 6 bases short, with 18 bases between. The CDR3 spans 15 residues. CDR3 DNA: TGTGCCAGCAGCAATCCCGCTACTAGTGTGGATACGCAGTATTTT. Amino acids: CASSNPATSVDTQYF.

This chain links TRBV5-1 with TRBJ2-1; D is undetermined. The CDR3 is 13 amino acids. Trimming left V 0 bases short and J 6 bases short, with 7 bases between. Per germline, CDR1 SGHRS and CDR2 YFSETQ. CDR3 sequence reads: CASSLGAGNEQFF. The CDR3 nucleotides are TGCGCCAGCAGCTTGGGTGCCGGCAATGAGCAGTTCTTC.

The chain carries TRBV13 and TRBJ2-1, with 7 bases matching TRBD1. J gave up 3 bases and V 5 bases, and 13 bases lay outside the gene matches. The CDR3 extends over 17 amino acids. Per germline, CDR1 PRHDT and CDR2 FYEKMQ (reference sequence). The CDR3 reads CASSLIREGAYYNEQFF. The CDR3 nucleotides read TGTGCCAGCAGCCTGATCCGAGAGGGGGCATACTACAATGAGCAGTTCTTC.

This chain connects TRBV7-9 to TRBJ2-3; D not resolved. V lost 6 bases and J 4 bases, leaving 14 bases between the germline ends. Germline assignment: CDR1 SEHNR and CDR2 FQNEAQ (reference sequence). This CDR3 has 14 amino acids. The CDR3 protein is CASSQVGFPDTQYF. As DNA, the CDR3 is TGTGCCAGCAGTCAGGTCGGGTTCCCAGATACGCAGTATTTT.

The chain employs TRBV12-5 and TRBJ1-5; D is unclear. Germline V gene lookup returns CDR1 LGHNT and CDR2 FRNRAP. V was shortened by 7 bases and J by 9 bases, with 13 bases between the two germline ends. There are 12 residues in the CDR3. The CDR3 protein is CASAQSRGPQHF. The CDR3, as DNA: TGTGCTAGTGCCCAGTCCCGAGGGCCCCAGCATTTT.

Points on this clone: Different DNA sequences within this sample yield the same CDR3. The genes are TRBV5-1 and TRBJ2-7, with D tentatively TRBD1 or TRBD2 (5 bases each). V lost 0 bases, J lost 3 bases, and 10 bases lay in between. The CDR3 totals 14 residues. The V gene's germline CDR1 is SGHRS and CDR2 YFSETQ. CDR3 loop: CASSLAGDGYEQYF. The CDR3 coding sequence is TGCGCCAGCAGCTTGGCCGGGGACGGCTACGAGCAGTACTTC. The full variable domain, in which reference TRBV5-1 and TRBJ2-7 provide the parts outside the CDR3, is KAGVTQTPRYLIKTRGQQVTLSCSPISGHRSVSWYQQTPGQGLQFLFEYFSETQRNKGNFPGRFSGRQFSNSRSEMNVSTLELGDSALYLCASSLAGDGYEQYFGPGTRLTVT.